Described below is a single TCR beta chain sequence and its context. The Susac syndrome patients fit the recently defined diagnostic criteria for definite or probable disease. Random hexamers primed reverse transcription of about 0.45 to 1 ug RNA. The immunoSEQ assay covered 54 Vbeta and 13 Jbeta segments for CDR3. TCRdb re-called the immunoSEQ multiplex PCR reads with MiXCR, one entry per CDR3 protein. The sample carries some 200,000 distinct CDR3 sequences, around 90% recorded once. This sample stems from a study of CD8 T cells in Susac syndrome. Background on the study: Sequenced Susac syndrome patients included five or six with clinically active disease and 8 or 9 in remission.

The CDR3 runs 15 residues. The V gene's germline CDR1 is SGHNT and CDR2 YYREEE (reference sequence). V shed 0 bases and J shed 0 bases, with 10 bases lying between them. This clonotype was sampled from a human donor with Susac syndrome. The chain links TRBV5-4 to TRBJ2-7, with a tentative D call TRBD1 (5 bases). The sample consisted of CD4+ T cells from PBMCs. Written as DNA, the CDR3 is TGTGCCAGCAGCTTGGGGGGCGCAAGCTCCTACGAGCAGTACTTC. The encoded protein is CASSLGGASSYEQYF. The variable domain in full, completed from reference TRBV5-4 and TRBJ2-7, reads ETGVTQSPTHLIKTRGQQVTLRCSSQSGHNTVSWYQQALGQGPQFIFQYYREEENGRGNFPPRFSGLQFPNYSSELNVNALELDDSALYLCASSLGGASSYEQYFGPGTRLTVT.